These 5 T cell receptor beta chains originate from one sample sequenced in a study of blood T cell repertoires in COVID-19. Libraries were prepared by immunoSEQ multiplex PCR; TCRdb keeps only in-frame clonotypes and omits some of them. The top ten clones hold about 21% of a sample with around 75,000 clones, around 90% of them seen once. The sample was peripheral blood. These receptors came from a human donor in a cohort sampled during active COVID-19.

The J gene is TRBJ2-7, the V gene TRBV7-2, with 9 bases lining up with TRBD2. Germline CDR1 is SGHTA and CDR2 is FQGNSA. V gave up 1 base and J gave up 4 bases; unmatched junction bases: 5. The CDR3 sequence is 15 residues long. The CDR3 sequence is CASSLDPAGGYEQYF. For the CDR3, the DNA is TGTGCCAGCAGCTTAGATCCAGCGGGGGGTTACGAGCAGTACTTC.

By sample fraction, this clone is medium-sized. This sequence joins TRBV21-1 and TRBJ2-7; the D call of TRBD2 is as the table states it, not checked on the DNA. TRBV21-1 is given as a pseudogene. This CDR3 comprises 14 residues. The CDR3 loop reads CASSKGTSSYEQYF. CDR3 sequence (DNA): TGTGCCAGCAGCAAAGGGACTAGCTCCTACGAGCAGTACTTC.

Here the CDR3 DNA reads TGCGCCAGCAGCCAAGATCAGGGCCGAAACACCATATATTTT. Translation gives CASSQDQGRNTIYF. The chain recombines TRBV4-1 with TRBJ1-3; D is possibly TRBD1 (5 bases). The CDR3 has 14 amino acids. V shed 0 bases and J shed 5 bases, with 8 bases lying between them. Germline CDR1 is MGHRA and CDR2 is YSYEKL.

The rearrangement uses TRBV5-1 and TRBJ2-1; TRBD2 matches 9 bases. This CDR3 is built from 17 residues. After removal of 4 bases from V and 6 bases from J, the junction contained 14 bases not matched to a gene. CDR1 and CDR2 (germline): SGHRS, YFSETQ. The CDR3 spells CASSPFLSGGSSNEQFF. The DNA of the CDR3 is TGCGCCAGCAGCCCCTTCCTTAGCGGGGGAAGTTCCAATGAGCAGTTCTTC.

The J gene is TRBJ2-1, the V gene TRBV9, with D perhaps matching TRBD2 (6 bases). The CDR3 contains 15 residues. The germline V gene encodes CDR1 SGDLS and CDR2 YYNGEE. The ends were cut back, 2 bases at V and 2 bases at J, with 11 bases in the middle. The CDR3 sequence: CASSVRDSTYNEQFF. The CDR3 DNA reads as TGTGCCAGCAGCGTCCGGGACTCTACCTACAATGAGCAGTTCTTC.